What follows are 23 T cell receptor beta chains derived from one specimen sequenced in a study of T cell repertoires in cytomegalovirus infection. MiXCR was run by TCRdb on the reads, yielding one entry per CDR3 protein. The data show about 570,000 distinct CDR3 sequences, just under 40% seen once. Antigens for these TCRs are unknown. The specimen was cultured PBMCs, collected from culture after CMV antigen stimulation. Receptors originate from a human donor in good health (CMV status not recorded). Some clones in this sample may be carry-over from other donors' samples.

The chain carries TRBV7-9 and TRBJ2-2; D unresolved. The CDR3 runs 15 residues. Germline lookup yields CDR1 SEHNR and CDR2 FQNEAQ (reference sequence). V shed 2 bases and J shed 7 bases, with 14 bases lying between them. CDR3 bases: TGTGCCAGCAGCTTAATAGCCCAAGGGTTCGGGGAGCTGTTTTTT. It encodes CASSLIAQGFGELFF.

This clonotype turned up a few times. The chain uses TRBV12-3 or TRBV12-4 and TRBJ2-1; TRBD2 aligns across 9 bases. CDR3 length: 15 residues. V shed 7 bases, J shed 9 bases, and the junction held 13 bases outside the gene matches. CDR3 amino acids: CASTISGSLRGEQFF. Written as DNA, the CDR3 is TGTGCCAGCACAATTAGCGGGAGCCTCCGGGGTGAGCAGTTCTTC.

The CDR3 region has the DNA TGTGCCAGCAGTCCCGGGACAGGGAAAAATCAGCCCCAGCATTTT. It encodes CASSPGTGKNQPQHF. V usage is TRBV12-3 or TRBV12-4 and J usage is TRBJ1-5; 9 bases match TRBD1. The CDR3 has 15 amino acids. The trim removed 5 bases at V and 4 bases at J, leaving 6 bases unmatched.

J is TRBJ1-1 and V is TRBV28, with unresolved D. CDR1 and CDR2 (germline): MDHEN, SYDVKM. V dropped 1 base and J dropped 0 bases, with 9 bases sitting between them. The CDR3 loop spans 15 amino acids. The CDR3 sequence is CASSLLRDLNTEAFF. The CDR3 DNA follows: TGTGCCAGCAGTTTATTGAGGGATTTGAACACTGAAGCTTTCTTT.

V gene TRBV5-6 combines with J gene TRBJ2-7; possibly TRBD2 for D (5 bases). Germline CDR1 SGHDT, CDR2 YYEEEE. The ends were cut back, 4 bases at V and 3 bases at J, with 17 bases in the middle. This CDR3 is built from 15 residues. The CDR3: CASSGSGSVFYEQYF. The CDR3 coding sequence is TGTGCCAGCAGCGGGAGTGGGTCCGTCTTCTACGAGCAGTACTTC.

This clonotype turned up a few times. V and J are TRBV5-6 and TRBJ1-2; D ambiguous. Trimming pared 5 bases from V and 5 bases from J, leaving 19 bases between. CDR1 SGHDT and CDR2 YYEEEE come from the germline V gene. The CDR3 spans 15 residues. The CDR3 loop is CASRSIQMDGYGYTF. CDR3 nucleotides: TGTGCCAGCAGATCAATCCAAATGGACGGTTATGGCTACACCTTC.

The chain recombines TRBV7-9 with TRBJ2-5, with 10 bases matching TRBD2. The CDR3 sequence is 14 residues long. Germline loops: CDR1 SEHNR, CDR2 FQNEAQ (reference sequence). The V segment lost 6 bases and the J segment 7 bases; nucleotides outside the gene matches: 8. The CDR3 loop reads CASRSGTSEGTQYF. The CDR3 DNA sequence: TGTGCCAGCAGATCCGGGACTAGCGAGGGGACCCAGTACTTC. Drawing the rest from reference TRBV7-9 and TRBJ2-5, the complete variable domain is DTGVSQNPRHKITKRGQNVTFRCDPISEHNRLYWYRQTLGQGPEFLTYFQNEAQLEKSRLLSDRFSAERPKGSFSTLEIQRTEQGDSAMYLCASRSGTSEGTQYFGPGTRLLVL.

This clonotype came up many times. The chain couples TRBV7-2 to TRBJ2-3; 9 nucleotides match TRBD1. Germline assignment: CDR1 SGHTA and CDR2 FQGNSA. This CDR3 contains 14 residues. With 6 bases clipped from V and 3 bases from J, the junction kept 4 bases outside the gene matches. The CDR3: CASSPGQGTDTQYF. The CDR3 DNA is TGTGCCAGCAGTCCGGGACAGGGTACAGATACGCAGTATTTT.

The chain is built from TRBV7-9 and TRBJ2-2; 10 bases agree with TRBD2. Germline CDR1 is SEHNR and CDR2 is FQNEAQ (reference sequence). The V and J ends lost 1 base and 0 bases, in that order; junction bases with no gene match: 8. The CDR3 runs to 19 residues. The CDR3 sequence is CASSLGASGSPSNTGELFF. The CDR3 DNA sequence: TGTGCCAGCAGCTTAGGTGCTAGCGGGAGCCCGTCGAACACCGGGGAGCTGTTTTTT.

V is TRBV2 and J is TRBJ1-2, with D possibly being TRBD1 (6 bases). Per the germline V gene, CDR1 is SNHLY and CDR2 is FYNNEI. CDR3 length equals 13 residues. V was trimmed by 4 bases and J by 2 bases, leaving 8 bases between them. The CDR3 here is CASSGGQNYGYTF. Written as DNA, the CDR3 is TGTGCCAGCAGTGGTGGACAGAACTATGGCTACACCTTC.

This clonotype was counted between two and nine times. V is TRBV28 and J is TRBJ1-5; weak D call: TRBD1 (5 bases). This CDR3 has 15 residues. Germline V gives CDR1 MDHEN, CDR2 SYDVKM. V was shortened by 4 bases and J by 5 bases, with 15 bases between the two germline ends. CDR3 nucleotide sequence: TGTGCCAGCAGTTCTGGGGCGTTGGAGTATCAGCCCCAGCATTTT. It yields the protein CASSSGALEYQPQHF.

Ten or more counts support this clonotype. The V and J genes are TRBV7-2 and TRBJ2-1; 8 nucleotides align to TRBD2. The ends lost 3 bases at V and 1 base at J; junction bases unmatched: 2. This CDR3 is built from 15 residues. Germline values: CDR1 SGHTA, CDR2 FQGNSA. The chain's CDR3 is CASSFTSGSYNEQFF. The DNA of the CDR3 is TGTGCCAGCAGCTTCACTAGCGGATCCTACAATGAGCAGTTCTTC.

This clonotype was seen many times. V and J are TRBV7-2 and TRBJ2-7, with D perhaps given as TRBD1 or TRBD2 (6 bases each). There are 15 residues in the CDR3. V was cut by 5 bases and J by 5 bases, with 19 bases left in between. Germline V gives CDR1 SGHTA, CDR2 FQGNSA. CDR3 bases: TGTGCCAGCAGCCCCCGGGGGACATTCGCGAACGAGCAGTACTTC. This codes for CASSPRGTFANEQYF.

This clonotype was picked up a small number of times. The chain is built from TRBV7-6 and TRBJ2-3; 13 bases agree with TRBD2. The V and J ends lost 5 bases and 4 bases, in that order; junction bases with no gene match: 3. This CDR3 spans 15 amino acids. In germline, CDR1 is SGHVS, CDR2 FNYEAQ. In nucleotides, the CDR3 is TGTGCCAGCAGCGCTACTAGCGGGAGGGCAGATACGCAGTATTTT. This translates into CASSATSGRADTQYF.

The chain has TRBV2 and TRBJ1-2; the D is unclear. This CDR3 spans 12 amino acids. Trimming cost V 3 bases and J 13 bases, with 15 bases left between them. Per the germline V gene, CDR1 is SNHLY and CDR2 is FYNNEI. Here the CDR3 reads CASSDFLGIATF. DNA for the CDR3: TGTGCCAGCAGTGACTTTTTAGGGATAGCCACCTTC.

Regarding this clonotype: Its ends do not fully match the called genes, so a read error is possible. This chain uses TRBV12-3 or TRBV12-4 with TRBJ2-7; 9 bases align to TRBD2. The CDR3 has 14 amino acids. In DNA form, the CDR3 reads TGTGCCAGCAGTATAGCGGGGGTCTCCTACGAGCAGTACTTC. It specifies CASSIAGVSYEQYF.

The chain has TRBV10-3 and TRBJ1-1; D might be TRBD1 (6 bases). Trimming took off 6 bases at V and 0 bases at J, with 17 bases between the two ends. The CDR3 extends over 16 amino acids. The germline gives CDR1 ENHRY, CDR2 SYGVKD. This chain's CDR3 is CAIRGGMTDMNTEAFF. The CDR3 nucleotides are TGTGCCATCAGAGGGGGGATGACGGACATGAACACTGAAGCTTTCTTT.

This clonotype is a singleton in its sample. The chain joins TRBV19 to TRBJ1-5, with 7 bases that match TRBD1. The CDR3 contains 13 residues. The V segment lost 10 bases and the J segment 5 bases; nucleotides outside the gene matches: 8. Germline loops: CDR1 LNHDA, CDR2 SQIVND (reference sequence). The CDR3 sequence is CATKGQWDQPQHF. The CDR3 DNA follows: TGTGCCACCAAGGGACAGTGGGATCAGCCCCAGCATTTT.

The chain employs TRBV7-2 and TRBJ2-1; 7 positions agree with TRBD2. CDR1 is SGHTA and CDR2 is FQGNSA in the germline V gene. The CDR3 is 15 amino acids. Germline trimming cut 3 bases from V and 5 bases from J; bases unmatched to any gene: 7. CDR3 DNA: TGTGCCAGCAGCTTCTCCGGGACTATTGACAATGAGCAGTTCTTC. Translated: CASSFSGTIDNEQFF.

This sequence joins TRBV7-9 and TRBJ2-5, with TRBD1 identical over 12 bases. V lost 6 bases, J lost 5 bases, and 10 bases stayed unmatched. The CDR3 covers 16 residues. Per the germline V gene, CDR1 is SEHNR and CDR2 is FQNEAQ (reference sequence). This chain's CDR3 is CASRGTGGGPAETQYF. The DNA for the CDR3 is TGTGCCAGCAGGGGGACAGGGGGCGGCCCCGCGGAGACCCAGTACTTC.

This clonotype appeared a few times. This chain links TRBV27 with TRBJ2-7, with 8 nucleotides matching TRBD1. The CDR3 is 15 amino acids. J lost 7 bases, V lost 6 bases, and 14 bases had no gene match. Germline CDR1 is MNHEY and CDR2 is SMNVEV (reference sequence). The CDR3 coding sequence is TGTGCCAGCAGACCACCCGACAGGGGCTACTATGAGCAGTACTTC. It encodes CASRPPDRGYYEQYF.

The CDR3 DNA reads as TGTGCCAGCAGTCAACAAACAGGGGACTATGGCTACACCTTC. Translated, it gives CASSQQTGDYGYTF. The J gene is TRBJ1-2, the V gene TRBV28; 7 bases agree with TRBD1. The CDR3 totals 14 residues. The V segment lost 5 bases and the J segment 3 bases; nucleotides outside the gene matches: 6. Germline V CDR1 and CDR2: MDHEN, SYDVKM.

The chain has TRBV28 and TRBJ2-7; D is perhaps TRBD2 (6 bases). The length of the CDR3 is 16 residues. V lost 6 bases, J lost 2 bases, and 20 bases lay in between. CDR1 and CDR2 (germline): MDHEN, SYDVKM. Here the CDR3 DNA reads TGTGCCAGCAGATACCCGGGGTTCGCGGGGACCTACGAGCAGTACTTC. Translated: CASRYPGFAGTYEQYF.